These T cell receptor beta chains were read from a single sample in a study of neurological immune-mediated disorders. TCRdb reprocessed the 5' RACE reads with MiXCR, giving one entry per CDR3 protein. The sample shows tens of thousands of distinct CDR3 sequences, 24% of them seen only once. What was sequenced was PBMCs. The receptor source for this set is a man aged 55 to 70 with HTLV-1-associated myelopathy (HAM/TSP). CDR3s include the opening cysteine and the closing phenylalanine or tryptophan. D genes are given only for firm matches.

D gene,V gene,CDR3 protein
NA,TRBV7-9,CASSLGSGDNQPQHF
NA,TRBV20-1,CSARSLGEKLFF
NA,TRBV5-1,CASSIQGGGNEQFF
NA,TRBV28,CASSRDANDEQFF
NA,TRBV4-2,CASSPGGGSETEAFF
NA,TRBV6-5,CASSYYLGELFF
NA,TRBV5-6,CASSLRRQGGDGYTF
NA,TRBV7-2,CASSLDRTTYEQYF
TRBD1,TRBV29-1,CSVKTGTGQRGNYGYTF
TRBD2,TRBV29-1,CSVEEGLGGTDTQYF
NA,TRBV20-1,CSAPRADTQYF
NA,TRBV12-3/TRBV12-4,CASSRLGLTGKTDTQYF
TRBD2,TRBV20-1,CSANGLAAEQFF
NA,TRBV5-1,CASQLELGSDTQYF
NA,TRBV12-3/TRBV12-4,CASRFDTNYEQYF
TRBD1,TRBV20-1,CSAPRTGTGELFF
NA,TRBV10-3,CAISGTDTQYF
TRBD2,TRBV2,CASSESTLAGGTNVLTF
TRBD1,TRBV7-9,CASSFTGGADYGYTF
NA,TRBV20-1,CSAAPPPGTASEQYF
NA,TRBV20-1,CSARNGEKLFF
NA,TRBV28,CATMGTNTEAFF
TRBD2,TRBV28,CASSLGLRGGYEQYF
NA,TRBV5-1,CASSLEGTTYTEAFF
NA,TRBV6-5,CASTWRRMNTGELFF
NA,TRBV5-1,CASSSPPANTGELFF
NA,TRBV9,CASSVGRISGNTIYF
TRBD1,TRBV28,CASSYFTGVGNQPQHF
TRBD2,TRBV24-1,CATSDFRSTSGNTDTQYF
NA,TRBV27,CASSLPSRGPTYNSPLHF
NA,TRBV24-1,CATAAVGGSSYNEQFF
NA,TRBV5-1,CASSAEGAPTYEQYF
NA,TRBV28,CASSLRQSEAFF
NA,TRBV10-1,CASSESQGSEAFF